The clone carrying this TCR beta chain came up a few times. Antigen specificity is unknown. Unmatched junction bases numbered 10, after V lost 4 bases and J lost 2 bases. Germline V lookup: CDR1 KGHDR, CDR2 SFDVKD. This CDR3 has 19 residues. The entry originates in a study of Graves' ophthalmopathy and Graves' hyperthyroidism. Study-level information: Before any treatment was given, at initial diagnosis, peripheral blood was collected. Study-level points and caveats: Blood also held most thyroid clonotypes expanded above 0.001 frequency. Separation of ophthalmopathy from stable hyperthyroidism was achieved by a 13-signature model, at approximately 87% sensitivity and around 81% specificity.

The authors amplified TCR beta CDR3 regions, and they did so from RNA transcripts for repertoire sequencing. Second-round multiplex PCR came after a first-round RT-PCR that employed HTBI primers. MiXCR, applied by TCRdb to the multiplex PCR reads, yields one record per CDR3 protein. This table has some 750,000 distinct CDR3 sequences, 40% appearing once. The sample comprised peripheral blood. V gene TRBV24-1 combines with J gene TRBJ2-5; 15 nucleotides match TRBD2. This receptor was identified in an adult man with Graves' ophthalmopathy. DNA of the CDR3: TGTGCCACCAGTGACCCGGGACTAGCGGGAGGACACGGACAAGAGACCCAGTACTTC. As protein: CATSDPGLAGGHGQETQYF.